The T cell receptor beta chain described here comes from a study of T cell clonality in common variable immunodeficiency. This CDR3 spans 13 amino acids. From germline, CDR1 is SEHNR and CDR2 FQNEAQ (reference sequence). Trimming pared 4 bases from V and 1 base from J, leaving 7 bases between. This clone was recorded at least ten times. The CDR3 end lies 3 residues beyond the end of the read and is filled in from the germline J gene. TCRdb's table, derived via immunoSEQ multiplex PCR, lists solely in-frame clones and lacks some. The sample shows tens of thousands of clones, none of them appearing just once.

The gene calls are TRBV7-9 and TRBJ1-1; D is ambiguous. The material sequenced was peripheral blood mononuclear cells. The source of this sequence is a person aged 18 to 75 in good health. This CDR3 is CASSSQGNTEAFF. The DNA read from the CDR3 is TGTGCCAGCAGCTCCCAAGGGAACACTGAA.